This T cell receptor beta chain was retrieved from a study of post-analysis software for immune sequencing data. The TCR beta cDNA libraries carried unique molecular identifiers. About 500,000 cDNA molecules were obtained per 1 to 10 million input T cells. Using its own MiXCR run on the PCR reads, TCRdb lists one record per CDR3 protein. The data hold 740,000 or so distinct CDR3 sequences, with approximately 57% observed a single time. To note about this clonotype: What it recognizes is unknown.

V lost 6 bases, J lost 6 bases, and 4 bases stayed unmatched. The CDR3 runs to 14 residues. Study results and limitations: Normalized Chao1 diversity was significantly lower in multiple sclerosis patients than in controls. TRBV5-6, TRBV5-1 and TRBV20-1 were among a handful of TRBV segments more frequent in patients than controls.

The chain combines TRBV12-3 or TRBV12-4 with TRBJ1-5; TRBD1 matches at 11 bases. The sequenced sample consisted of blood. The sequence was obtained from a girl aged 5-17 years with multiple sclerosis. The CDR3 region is CASRSDRGPQPQHF. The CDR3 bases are TGTGCCAGCAGGTCGGACAGGGGGCCTCAGCCCCAGCATTTT.